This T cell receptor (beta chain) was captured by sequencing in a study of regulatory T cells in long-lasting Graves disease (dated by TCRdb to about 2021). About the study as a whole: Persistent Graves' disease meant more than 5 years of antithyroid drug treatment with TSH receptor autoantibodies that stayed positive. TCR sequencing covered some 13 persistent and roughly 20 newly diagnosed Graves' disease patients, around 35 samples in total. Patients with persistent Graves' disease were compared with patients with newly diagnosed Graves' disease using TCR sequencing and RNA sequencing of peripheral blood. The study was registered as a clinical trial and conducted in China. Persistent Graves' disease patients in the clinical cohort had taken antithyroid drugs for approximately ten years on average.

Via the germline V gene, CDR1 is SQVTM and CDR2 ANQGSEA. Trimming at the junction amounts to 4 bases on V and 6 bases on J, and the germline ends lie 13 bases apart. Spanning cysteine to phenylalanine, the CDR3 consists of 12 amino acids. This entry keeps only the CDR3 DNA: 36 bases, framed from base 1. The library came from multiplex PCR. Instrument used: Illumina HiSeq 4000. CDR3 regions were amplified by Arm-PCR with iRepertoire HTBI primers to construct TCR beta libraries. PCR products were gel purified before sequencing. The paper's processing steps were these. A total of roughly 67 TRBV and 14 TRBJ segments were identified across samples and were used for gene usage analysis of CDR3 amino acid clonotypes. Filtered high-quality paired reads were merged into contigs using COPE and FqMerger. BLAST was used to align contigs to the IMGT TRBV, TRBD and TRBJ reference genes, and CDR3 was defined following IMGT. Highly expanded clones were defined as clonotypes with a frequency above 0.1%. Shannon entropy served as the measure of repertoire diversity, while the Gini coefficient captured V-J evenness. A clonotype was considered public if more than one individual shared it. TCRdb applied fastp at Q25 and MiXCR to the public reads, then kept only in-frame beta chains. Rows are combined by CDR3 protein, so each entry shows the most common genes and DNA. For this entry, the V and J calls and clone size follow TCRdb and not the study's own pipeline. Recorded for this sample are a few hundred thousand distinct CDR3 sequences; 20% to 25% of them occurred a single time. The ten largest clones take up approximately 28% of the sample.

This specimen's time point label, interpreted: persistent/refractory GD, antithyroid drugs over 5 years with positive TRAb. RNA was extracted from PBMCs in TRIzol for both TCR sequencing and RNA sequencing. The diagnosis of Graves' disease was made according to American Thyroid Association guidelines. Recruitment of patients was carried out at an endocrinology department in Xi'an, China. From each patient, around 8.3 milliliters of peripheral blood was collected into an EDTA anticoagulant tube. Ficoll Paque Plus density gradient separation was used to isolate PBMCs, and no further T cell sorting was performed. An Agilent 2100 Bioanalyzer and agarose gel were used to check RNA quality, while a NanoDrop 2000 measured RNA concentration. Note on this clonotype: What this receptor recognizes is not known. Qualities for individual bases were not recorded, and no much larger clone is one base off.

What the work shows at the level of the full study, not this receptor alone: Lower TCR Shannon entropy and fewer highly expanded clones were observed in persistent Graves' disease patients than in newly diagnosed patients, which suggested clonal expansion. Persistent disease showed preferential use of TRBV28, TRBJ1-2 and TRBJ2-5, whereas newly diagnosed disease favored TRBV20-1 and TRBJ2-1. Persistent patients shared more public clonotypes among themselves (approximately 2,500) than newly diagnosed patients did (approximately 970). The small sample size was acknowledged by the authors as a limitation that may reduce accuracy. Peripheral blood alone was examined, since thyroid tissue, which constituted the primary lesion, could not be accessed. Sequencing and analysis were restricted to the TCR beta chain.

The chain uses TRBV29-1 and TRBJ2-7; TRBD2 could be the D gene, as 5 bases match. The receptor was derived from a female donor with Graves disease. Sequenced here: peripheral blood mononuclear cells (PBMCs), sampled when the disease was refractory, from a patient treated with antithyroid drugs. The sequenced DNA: TGCAGCGTTGCCTGGACTGTGAGCGAGCAGTACTTC. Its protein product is CSVAWTVSEQYF.